These 19 T cell receptor beta chains originate from one sample sequenced in a study of T cells in localized non-small cell lung cancer. Measured with immunoSEQ multiplex PCR; TCRdb has only the in-frame clones, and not every one. The sample holds about 21,000 clones; approximately 88% are singletons and the top ten take 2.4%. Material: peripheral blood, obtained before any cancer treatment. These receptors were obtained from a man aged 35-75 years with stage I lung adenocarcinoma.

The chain recombines TRBV7-2 with TRBJ1-4; D gene ambiguous. Between the trimmed V and J ends, which lost 0 bases and 7 bases, there was a span of 15 bases. Germline V CDR1 and CDR2: SGHTA, FQGNSA. The CDR3 runs 16 residues. Here the CDR3 reads CASSLAIGPGGEKLFF. The CDR3 DNA reads as TGTGCCAGCAGCTTAGCTATAGGGCCGGGTGGTGAAAAACTGTTTTTT.

The chain has TRBV7-8 and TRBJ1-4, with D unclear. The CDR3 has 14 residues. Trimming took 2 bases from V and 12 from J, leaving 16 bases between them. Germline V lookup: CDR1 SGHVS, CDR2 FQNEAQ. The DNA for the CDR3 is TGTGCCAGCAGCTTACGGGAGTCCGCGACGGAACTGTTTTTT. Residues: CASSLRESATELFF. The whole variable domain, filled in from reference TRBV7-8 and TRBJ1-4, reads GAGVSQSPRYKVAKRGQDVALRCDPISGHVSLFWYQQALGQGPEFLTYFQNEAQLDKSGLPSDRFFAERPEGSVSTLKIQRTQQEDSAVYLCASSLRESATELFFGSGTQLSVL.

This clone is a singleton in its sample. V and J are TRBV10-3 and TRBJ2-5, with D uncertain. The CDR3 runs to 12 residues. The V end was cut by 0 bases, the J end by 2 bases, with 1 base between. Per germline, CDR1 ENHRY and CDR2 SYGVKD. CDR3 sequence (DNA): TGTGCCATCAGTGAGTCGCAAGAGACCCAGTACTTC. Translation gives CAISESQETQYF.

V is TRBV18 and J is TRBJ2-7; D might be TRBD1 (6 bases). V was trimmed by 4 bases and J by 11 bases, leaving 18 bases between them. The CDR3 is made up of 13 amino acids. Germline values: CDR1 KGHSH, CDR2 LQKENI. CDR3 sequence reads: CASSQYDRSKEYF. CDR3 bases: TGTGCCAGCTCACAATACGACAGGTCCAAAGAGTACTTC.

The V gene is TRBV5-4, the J gene TRBJ1-1, with TRBD1 matching 7 bases. The CDR3 is made up of 16 amino acids. The V and J ends lost 0 bases and 5 bases, in that order; junction bases with no gene match: 10. Germline values: CDR1 SGHNT, CDR2 YYREEE (reference sequence). The CDR3 reads CASSLVVGRGYTEAFF. The DNA of the CDR3 is TGTGCCAGCAGCTTGGTGGTCGGCAGGGGGTATACTGAAGCTTTCTTT. The variable domain in full, with the rest retrieved from reference TRBV5-4 and TRBJ1-1, is ETGVTQSPTHLIKTRGQQVTLRCSSQSGHNTVSWYQQALGQGPQFIFQYYREEENGRGNFPPRFSGLQFPNYSSELNVNALELDDSALYLCASSLVVGRGYTEAFFGQGTRLTVV.

The chain recombines TRBV5-1 with TRBJ2-1; unclear D gene. V lost 0 bases and J lost 0, with 7 bases in between. The CDR3 totals 15 residues. Germline V gene lookup returns CDR1 SGHRS and CDR2 YFSETQ. This CDR3 reads CASSLDSRSYNEQFF. The CDR3 region has the DNA TGCGCCAGCAGCTTGGACAGCCGCTCCTACAATGAGCAGTTCTTC. The full variable domain, completed using reference TRBV5-1 and TRBJ2-1, is KAGVTQTPRYLIKTRGQQVTLSCSPISGHRSVSWYQQTPGQGLQFLFEYFSETQRNKGNFPGRFSGRQFSNSRSEMNVSTLELGDSALYLCASSLDSRSYNEQFFGPGTRLTVL.

The genes are TRBV11-3 and TRBJ2-2; the match to TRBD2 covers 9 bases. Germline V lookup: CDR1 SGHNT, CDR2 YENEEA. The J segment lost 5 bases and the V segment lost 4 bases, leaving 11 bases of the junction unmatched. The length of the CDR3 is 17 residues. Here the CDR3 DNA reads TGTGCCAGCAGCTCCATTACCTTAGCGGGAGAAACCGGGGAGCTGTTTTTT. The encoded protein is CASSSITLAGETGELFF.

The chain is built from TRBV21-1 and TRBJ2-7; TRBD2, the table's D call, was not compared with the DNA. TRBV21-1 is a pseudogene segment. The CDR3 has 15 residues. The CDR3 nucleotides are TGTGCCAGCAGCACTCAGACTAGCGGGAGTTACGAGCAGTACTTC. This encodes CASSTQTSGSYEQYF.

The chain uses TRBV28 and TRBJ1-2; D perhaps matches TRBD1 (5 bases). This CDR3 has 13 residues. V lost 7 bases to trimming and J lost 3 bases, with 12 bases between them. Germline assignment: CDR1 MDHEN and CDR2 SYDVKM. CDR3 amino acids: CASTQGKDYGYTF. The CDR3 nucleotides are TGTGCCAGCACCCAGGGAAAGGACTATGGCTACACCTTC.

This rearrangement joins TRBV5-1 to TRBJ1-1; no firm D call. This CDR3 is built from 13 residues. Trimming took off 2 bases at V and 7 bases at J, with 12 bases between the two ends. Germline V CDR1 and CDR2: SGHRS, YFSETQ. CDR3 in amino acids: CASSLTAQHEAFF. The CDR3 DNA follows: TGCGCCAGCAGCTTAACCGCGCAGCATGAAGCTTTCTTT.

The rearrangement uses TRBV29-1 and TRBJ2-5, with D perhaps given as TRBD1 or TRBD2 (5 bases each). The length of the CDR3 is 12 residues. V dropped 6 bases and J dropped 2 bases, with 10 bases sitting between them. Germline V lookup: CDR1 SQVTM, CDR2 ANQGSEA. CDR3 protein: CSVAGSQETQYF. CDR3 in DNA: TGCAGCGTGGCAGGGAGTCAAGAGACCCAGTACTTC.

V usage is TRBV7-9 and J usage is TRBJ1-6, with D hard to call. V lost 3 bases and J 9 bases, leaving 12 bases between the germline ends. The CDR3 length is 14 residues. Germline CDR1 reads SEHNR; CDR2 reads FQNEAQ (reference sequence). CDR3 sequence (DNA): TGTGCCAGCAGCTTGGACCGGCTCCCTTCACCCCTCCACTTT. This codes for CASSLDRLPSPLHF. Using reference TRBV7-9 and TRBJ1-6 for the parts outside the CDR3, the full variable domain is DTGVSQNPRHKITKRGQNVTFRCDPISEHNRLYWYRQTLGQGPEFLTYFQNEAQLEKSRLLSDRFSAERPKGSFSTLEIQRTEQGDSAMYLCASSLDRLPSPLHFGNGTRLTVT.

The chain combines TRBV5-4 with TRBJ1-1; D is undetermined. The CDR3 loop spans 14 amino acids. V was clipped by 0 bases and J by 0 bases, with 6 bases between them. CDR1 and CDR2 (germline): SGHNT, YYREEE (reference sequence). The CDR3 here is CASSLASMNTEAFF. CDR3 coding DNA: TGTGCCAGCAGCTTGGCCAGTATGAACACTGAAGCTTTCTTT.

This clone has more than one count but fewer than ten. The rearrangement links TRBV19 to TRBJ1-5, with D possibly being TRBD1 (5 bases). The germline gives CDR1 LNHDA, CDR2 SQIVND (reference sequence). V was cut by 2 bases and J by 2 bases, with 10 bases left in between. The CDR3 spans 15 residues. CDR3 residues: CASSIWGSGNQPQHF. The CDR3 region has the DNA TGTGCCAGTAGTATATGGGGCTCTGGCAATCAGCCCCAGCATTTT.

The CDR3 DNA follows: TGTGCCAGCAGCTTAGCTGTGACTAGCACGCATGAGCAGTTCTTC. It specifies CASSLAVTSTHEQFF. V gene TRBV7-9 combines with J gene TRBJ2-1; 7 positions agree with TRBD2. Germline assignment: CDR1 SEHNR and CDR2 FQNEAQ (reference sequence). J gave up 8 bases and V 0 bases, and 7 bases lay outside the gene matches. This CDR3 spans 15 amino acids. The full variable domain, with the rest looked up from reference TRBV7-9 and TRBJ2-1, is DTGVSQNPRHKITKRGQNVTFRCDPISEHNRLYWYRQTLGQGPEFLTYFQNEAQLEKSRLLSDRFSAERPKGSFSTLEIQRTEQGDSAMYLCASSLAVTSTHEQFFGPGTRLTVL.

This clone was seen once. The V call is TRBV5-3, the J call TRBJ1-5; no clear D gene. TRBV5-3 is labeled an ORF, and its function is uncertain. This CDR3 is built from 16 residues. The ends were cut back, 0 bases at V and 2 bases at J, with 12 bases in the middle. As DNA, the CDR3 is TGTGCCAGAAGCTTGGCGGCTATTTGGGGCAATCAGCCCCAGCATTTT. This codes for CARSLAAIWGNQPQHF.

The J gene is TRBJ2-5, the V gene TRBV7-8; TRBD2 matches at 10 bases. J gave up 4 bases and V 2 bases, and 1 base lay outside the gene matches. This CDR3 comprises 14 residues. Germline CDR1 and CDR2: SGHVS and FQNEAQ. This chain's CDR3 is CASSLLAGVETQYF. The CDR3 region has the DNA TGTGCCAGCAGCTTACTAGCGGGAGTAGAGACCCAGTACTTC.

The rearrangement joins TRBV28 to TRBJ2-5; D ambiguous. The CDR3 is made up of 10 amino acids. Per germline, CDR1 MDHEN and CDR2 SYDVKM. V dropped 6 bases and J dropped 4 bases, with 3 bases sitting between them. Written as DNA, the CDR3 is TGTGCCAGCAGCGGAGAGACCCAGTACTTC. It is translated as CASSGETQYF. Combining the CDR3 with reference TRBV28 and TRBJ2-5 gives the whole variable domain DVKVTQSSRYLVKRTGEKVFLECVQDMDHENMFWYRQDPGLGLRLIYFSYDVKMKEKGDIPEGYSVSREKKERFSLILESASTNQTSMYLCASSGETQYFGPGTRLLVL.

This clone was observed a handful of times. CDR3: CASSQDRGAYSGNTIYF. CDR3 nucleotide sequence: TGTGCCAGCAGCCAAGATCGTGGGGCCTACTCTGGAAACACCATATATTTT. This chain uses TRBV4-2 with TRBJ1-3; D possibly corresponds to TRBD1 (5 bases). Germline V lookup: CDR1 LGHNA, CDR2 YNFKEQ. Trimming shortened V by 0 bases and J by 0 bases, and 12 bases separated the two germline ends. This CDR3 has 17 residues.